The 2 T cell receptor beta chains reported below all come from one sample, sequenced in a study of blood T cells in healthy people across ages. Primed by a sample-barcoded 5' primer and a J-beta primer mix, a second PCR proceeded for about 7 to 11 cycles. TCRdb called the 5' RACE reads again in MiXCR, with one record for every CDR3 protein. This table has over a million distinct CDR3 sequences, about 43% appearing once. The sequencing input was blood. The origin of the receptors is a woman in her late teens or twenties in good health.

This clonotype was seen a few times. V usage is TRBV28 and J usage is TRBJ2-4, with 11 positions matching TRBD2. Judging by the DNA end, TRBJ2-7 fits better; the J call may be wrong. Per the germline V gene, CDR1 is MDHEN and CDR2 is SYDVKM. The CDR3 extends over 16 amino acids. CDR3 amino acids: CASSFPIAGGKYEQYF. In nucleotides, the CDR3 is TGTGCCAGCAGTTTCCCGATAGCGGGAGGGAAGTACGAGCAGTACTTC.

This clonotype was counted ten times or more. Its ends do not fully match the called genes, so a read error is possible. The genes are TRBV15 and TRBJ2-1; D not certain. Looked up from germline, CDR1 is LNHNV and CDR2 is YYDKDF (reference sequence). The CDR3 contains 12 residues. The CDR3 DNA is TGCGCCAGCAGCACCACCTACAATGAGCAGTTCTTC. This gives the protein CASSTTYNEQFF.